This TCR beta chain is drawn from a study of T-cell memory formation after mild COVID-19. Turning to the study itself: Largely donor-specific TCR clusters were found.

About this clonotype itself: The antigen is unknown.

General study results and limits: In pre-infection memory, a portion of responding clones appeared, which suggested that cross-reactive memory joined. Mainly in CM and EM were contracting CD4+ clones; CD8+ were in EMRA. Clones that shrank (day 15 to 85) were balanced CD4/CD8, whereas later expanders leaned CD4+.

MiXCR was run by TCRdb on the 5' RACE reads, yielding one entry per CDR3 protein. Here the sample spans a few hundred thousand distinct CDR3 sequences, about 15% being singletons. This CDR3 is 13 amino acids long. The V segment lost 6 bases and the J segment 6 bases; nucleotides outside the gene matches: 2. Germline V CDR1 and CDR2: MNHEY, SVGAGI. The V gene is TRBV6-5, the J gene TRBJ2-2, with 9 bases identical to TRBD2. This TCR derives from a man younger than 35 who had mild COVID-19 (a few samples of this study predate the infection). Cell type and time point are not known. The sequencing input was PBMCs or a T cell subset sorted from them (not recorded which). CDR3 DNA: TGTGCCAGCAGGCGGGGGGGCTCCGGGGAGCTGTTTTTT. Translated: CASRRGGSGELFF.